The present entry profiles one T cell receptor (beta chain) with its context. Its antigen is unknown. Time point: blood 4 weeks post-SBRT, at nephrectomy. Specified treatment: 15 Gy SBRT to primary tumor, nephrectomy 4 weeks later. Nephrectomy followed 15 Gy stereotactic body radiation by 4 weeks. The sample is drawn from a study of radiation and T cells in renal cell carcinoma. Study-wide results and caveats: Pretreatment tumor biopsies were lacking, so baseline clonotypes are unknown.

This CDR3 spans 18 amino acids. Germline V gene lookup returns CDR1 MDHEN and CDR2 SYDVKM. J was trimmed by 4 bases and V by 0 bases; bases with no gene match: 8. Only in-frame clones appear in the TCRdb table, and some are missing; sequencing was by immunoSEQ multiplex PCR. The sample carries about 83,000 clones, 83% recorded once. Specimen: blood, collected from a patient whose treatment included radiotherapy and nephrectomy. The rearrangement uses TRBV28 and TRBJ1-5; the match to TRBD1 covers 11 bases. The receptor was isolated from a woman aged 55-70 years with renal cell carcinoma. CDR3 coding DNA: TGTGCCAGCAGTTTATGGGGACAGGGGGTCGTTGTGAATCAGCCCCAGCATTTT. As protein: CASSLWGQGVVVNQPQHF.